Listed below are T cell receptor beta chains from one sample, sequenced in a study of human T cells and chemical hapten exposure. MiXCR, applied by TCRdb to the RACE reads, yields one record per CDR3 protein. The sample records more than 70,000 distinct CDR3 sequences, about 9% being singletons. The sample consisted of whole blood, taken in connection with sensitization to the hapten diphenylcyclopropenone (DPC). These TCRs come from a man in his forties or fifties with alopecia areata. Some clones in this sample may be carry-over from other donors' samples. Both conserved end residues are part of each CDR3. Each record gives: D gene, V gene, clone size, J gene, CDR3 protein, CDR3 DNA. A D gene is named only where the DNA matches it firmly. Size is stated for part of the rows, as once, few or many counts, or as a class when the clone is expanded.

NA	TRBV6-5	many	TRBJ2-5	CASSPGPGETQYF	TGTGCCAGCAGCCCCGGACCCGGAGAGACCCAGTACTTC
TRBD2	TRBV6-2/TRBV6-3	NA	TRBJ2-3	CASGDREASHTDTQYF	TGTGCCAGCGGGGACCGGGAGGCATCCCACACAGATACGCAGTATTTT
TRBD1	TRBV7-9	many	TRBJ2-3	CASSRTGGPAFTDTQYF	TGTGCCAGCAGTCGGACAGGGGGCCCGGCCTTCACAGATACGCAGTATTTT
TRBD1	TRBV11-3	NA	TRBJ2-2	CASSFYRGSTGELFF	TGTGCCAGCAGCTTCTACAGGGGAAGCACCGGGGAGCTGTTTTTT
NA	TRBV12-3/TRBV12-4	many	TRBJ1-3	CASRLTLNSGNTIYF	TGTGCCAGCAGATTGACTCTCAACTCTGGAAACACCATATATTTT
TRBD1	TRBV2	many	TRBJ1-2	CAIDRGHDYGYTF	TGTGCCATCGACAGGGGTCATGACTATGGCTACACCTTC
NA	TRBV6-5	NA	TRBJ1-2	CASSSPGQKGHGYTF	TGTGCCAGCAGTTCCCCGGGACAAAAAGGGCATGGCTACACCTTC
TRBD1	TRBV5-4	NA	TRBJ1-1	CASSPWDRGPGNEAFF	TGTGCCAGCAGCCCCTGGGACAGGGGGCCCGGGAATGAAGCTTTCTTT
TRBD2	TRBV20-1	few	TRBJ2-1	CSATQLAGVRNEQFF	TGCAGTGCTACCCAACTAGCGGGAGTGAGAAATGAGCAGTTCTTC
NA	TRBV29-1	many	TRBJ2-5	CSTAGLQETQYF	TGCAGCACCGCCGGGCTCCAAGAGACCCAGTACTTC
TRBD1	TRBV27	few	TRBJ1-6	CASSYRGQGNSPLHF	TGTGCCAGCAGTTATAGGGGACAGGGGAATTCACCCCTCCACTTT
NA	TRBV5-1	NA	TRBJ2-5	CASSLVFDSETQYF	TGCGCCAGCAGCTTGGTATTCGATTCAGAGACCCAGTACTTC
NA	TRBV12-3/TRBV12-4	many	TRBJ1-1	CASSLNRRNTEAFF	TGTGCCAGCAGTTTGAACAGGAGGAACACTGAAGCTTTCTTT
NA	TRBV6-1	NA	TRBJ2-3	CASSEMENSDTQYF	TGTGCCAGCAGTGAAATGGAGAATTCAGATACGCAGTATTTT
TRBD2	TRBV3-1	few	TRBJ2-6	CASSPSGGANVLTF	TGTGCCAGCAGCCCTAGCGGGGGGGCCAACGTCCTGACTTTC
TRBD2	TRBV6-1	NA	TRBJ2-1	CASTKTGLAGGPGYNEQFF	TGTGCCAGCACTAAAACGGGACTAGCGGGAGGGCCTGGGTACAATGAGCAGTTCTTC
TRBD2	TRBV7-2	few	TRBJ2-7	CASTISGGGGYEQYF	TGTGCCAGCACCATTAGCGGGGGGGGGGGTTACGAGCAGTACTTC
TRBD2	TRBV3-1	few	TRBJ2-1	CASSQSGLAPYNEQFF	TGTGCCAGCAGCCAATCGGGACTAGCGCCGTACAATGAGCAGTTCTTC
NA	TRBV25-1	few	TRBJ1-1	CASSEYSAPNTEAFF	TGTGCCAGCAGTGAATATAGCGCGCCGAACACTGAAGCTTTCTTT
NA	TRBV10-3	NA	TRBJ2-7	CAIAQGGDEQYF	TGTGCCATCGCGCAGGGGGGTGACGAGCAGTACTTC
NA	TRBV5-1	few	TRBJ2-5	CASSRSSDDQETQYF	TGCGCCAGCAGCAGATCTAGCGACGACCAAGAGACCCAGTACTTC
TRBD2	TRBV23-1	NA	TRBJ2-2	CASSQTPLQGQSGTSGRSTGELFF	TGCGCCAGCAGTCAAACCCCCTTACAGGGCCAATCCGGGACTAGCGGGCGATCCACCGGGGAGCTGTTTTTT
NA	TRBV6-2/TRBV6-3	few	TRBJ2-1	CASSYAAGSQFF	TGTGCCAGCAGTTACGCGGCGGGATCGCAGTTCTTC
TRBD1	TRBV28	many	TRBJ1-3	CASIPGTGGNTIYF	TGTGCCAGCATCCCTGGGACAGGTGGAAACACCATATATTTT
NA	TRBV12-3/TRBV12-4	many	TRBJ1-6	CASSPRKGSSYNSPLHF	TGTGCCAGCAGTCCCCGTAAGGGGAGCTCCTATAATTCACCCCTCCACTTT
NA	TRBV6-6	many	TRBJ1-1	CATAGLSKGEAFF	TGTGCCACCGCGGGACTTTCGAAAGGTGAAGCTTTCTTT
NA	TRBV29-1	many	TRBJ2-3	CSVEPTEDTQYF	TGCAGCGTTGAACCGACAGAAGATACGCAGTATTTT
TRBD2	TRBV5-1	few	TRBJ2-6	CASSLAGGFGANVLTF	TGCGCCAGCAGCTTAGCGGGAGGATTTGGGGCCAACGTCCTGACCTTC
TRBD1	TRBV29-1	few	TRBJ1-5	CSVATGAQWPQHF	TGCAGCGTAGCGACAGGGGCCCAGTGGCCCCAGCATTTT
TRBD2	TRBV18	many	TRBJ2-6	CASSPLAGGPFIIKTGANVLTF	TGTGCCAGCTCACCCCTAGCGGGAGGGCCTTTCATAATCAAGACTGGGGCCAACGTCCTGACTTTC
TRBD1	TRBV6-5	few	TRBJ2-7	CATGTGQYEQYF	TGTGCCACCGGGACAGGGCAATACGAGCAGTACTTC
NA	TRBV28	NA	TRBJ2-1	CASSLALSWGNEQFF	TGTGCCAGCAGTTTGGCTCTCTCTTGGGGCAATGAGCAGTTCTTC
TRBD1	TRBV6-5	few	TRBJ2-2	CASRAGQGAAGELFF	TGTGCCAGCAGAGCGGGACAGGGGGCTGCCGGGGAGCTGTTTTTT
TRBD1	TRBV4-3	NA	TRBJ2-1	CASSQTGDGEQFF	TGCGCCAGCAGCCAAACAGGGGACGGTGAGCAGTTCTTC
NA	TRBV6-2/TRBV6-3	many	TRBJ2-3	CASSSGQGTDTQYF	TGTGCCAGCAGTTCCGGGCAAGGCACAGATACGCAGTATTTT
NA	TRBV29-1	many	TRBJ2-4	CSAADVGLVKNIQYF	TGCAGCGCCGCAGATGTGGGCCTGGTCAAAAACATTCAGTACTTC
NA	TRBV3-1	NA	TRBJ2-3	CASSQGADTYGVTDTQYF	TGTGCCAGCAGCCAAGGTGCCGATACATACGGAGTCACAGATACGCAGTATTTT
NA	TRBV11-3	NA	TRBJ2-3	CASSSYREIYF	TGTGCCAGCAGCTCTTACAGGGAGATATATTTT
TRBD2	TRBV12-3/TRBV12-4	NA	TRBJ2-2	CASSTSGSSAGELFF	TGTGCCAGCAGTACTAGCGGGAGTAGCGCCGGGGAGCTGTTTTTT
NA	TRBV6-6	NA	TRBJ1-6	CASSPRGDSPLHF	TGTGCCAGCAGTCCCAGGGGTGATTCACCCCTCCACTTT
TRBD1	TRBV5-4	NA	TRBJ1-4	CASSHPPGQGNEKLFF	TGTGCCAGCAGTCATCCCCCGGGACAGGGAAATGAAAAACTGTTTTTT
NA	TRBV28	many	TRBJ1-3	CASSFESRSIFGNTIYF	TGTGCCAGCAGTTTCGAGAGCAGGTCCATATTCGGAAACACCATATATTTT
TRBD2	TRBV3-1	NA	TRBJ2-5	CASSDSGTKETQYF	TGTGCCAGCAGCGACTCCGGGACTAAAGAGACCCAGTACTTC
NA	TRBV9	many	TRBJ1-3	CASSVGNTIYF	TGTGCCAGCAGCGTTGGAAACACCATATATTTT
TRBD1	TRBV12-3/TRBV12-4	few	TRBJ2-1	CASSLTGTGYNEQFF	TGTGCCAGCAGTTTGACCGGGACAGGATACAATGAGCAGTTCTTC
TRBD1	TRBV12-3/TRBV12-4	few	TRBJ1-2	CASSLVQGGGYTF	TGTGCCAGCAGTTTAGTTCAGGGGGGCGGCTACACCTTC
NA	TRBV28	NA	TRBJ2-7	CASRSTGPSHYEQYF	TGTGCCAGCAGATCAACAGGGCCCAGCCACTACGAGCAGTACTTC
TRBD1	TRBV10-3	NA	TRBJ1-3	CAISERMTGGIRSGNTIYF	TGTGCCATCAGTGAGCGGATGACAGGGGGCATACGGTCTGGAAACACCATATATTTT
TRBD2	TRBV29-1	NA	TRBJ2-2	CSVQRDYPGELFF	TGCAGCGTCCAAAGGGACTACCCCGGGGAGCTGTTTTTT
NA	TRBV4-2	many	TRBJ2-1	CASSQQQGEGNEQFF	TGTGCCAGCAGCCAACAGCAGGGTGAAGGCAATGAGCAGTTCTTC
TRBD1	TRBV19	NA	TRBJ1-1	CASRTTGAEAFF	TGTGCCAGTAGGACCACAGGGGCTGAAGCTTTCTTT
NA	TRBV7-2	NA	TRBJ1-6	CASSLAPGRFNSPLHF	TGTGCCAGCAGCTTAGCTCCAGGCCGCTTCAATTCACCCCTCCACTTT
TRBD1	TRBV12-3/TRBV12-4	many	TRBJ2-7	CASRTGTGGYEQYF	TGTGCCAGCAGGACCGGGACAGGCGGTTACGAGCAGTACTTC
NA	TRBV4-2	many	TRBJ2-7	CASSQDSGQLYEQYF	TGTGCCAGCAGCCAAGATTCAGGACAACTCTACGAGCAGTACTTC
TRBD2	TRBV28	NA	TRBJ2-7	CASSSPSGRTEQYF	TGTGCCAGCAGTTCACCTAGCGGGAGGACCGAGCAGTACTTC